The 15 T cell receptor beta chains listed next were all sequenced from one sample in a study of CD8 T cells in Susac syndrome. The RNA, about 0.5 to 1 ug, was put through reverse transcription using random hexamers. TCRdb called the immunoSEQ multiplex PCR reads again in MiXCR, with one record for every CDR3 protein. The repertoire holds fewer than 140,000 distinct CDR3 sequences, with around 94% as singletons. Sequenced sample: CD8+ T cells from PBMCs. Source of these receptors: a human donor with Susac syndrome.

This chain connects TRBV5-4 to TRBJ2-7; 11 bases fit TRBD1. CDR3 length: 15 residues. With 0 bases clipped from V and 5 bases from J, the junction kept 4 bases outside the gene matches. Germline V gene lookup returns CDR1 SGHNT and CDR2 YYREEE (reference sequence). This CDR3 reads CASSLVDRGLDEQYF. CDR3 coding DNA: TGTGCCAGCAGCTTGGTGGACAGGGGGCTTGACGAGCAGTACTTC.

This clonotype appeared a single time. The chain uses TRBV11-2 and TRBJ2-3; maybe TRBD2 (5 bases). V was trimmed by 4 bases and J by 1 base, leaving 9 bases between them. Germline V gene data show CDR1 as SGHAT and CDR2 as FQNNGV. This CDR3 spans 14 amino acids. The CDR3 region has the DNA TGTGCCAGCAGCTCCCGGACTCGCACAGATACGCAGTATTTT. Amino acid sequence: CASSSRTRTDTQYF.

The chain has TRBV5-6 and TRBJ2-7; perhaps D is TRBD1 or TRBD2 (5 bases each). The germline V gene has CDR1 SGHDT and CDR2 YYEEEE. Trimming pared 4 bases from V and 4 bases from J, leaving 15 bases between. The length of the CDR3 is 14 residues. The CDR3 bases are TGTGCCAGCAGCCCAGGGACGCAAAAATACGAGCAGTACTTC. It translates to CASSPGTQKYEQYF.

The V and J genes are TRBV7-3 and TRBJ2-1; D possibly corresponds to TRBD1 (6 bases). V was clipped by 0 bases and J by 9 bases, with 24 bases between them. Germline V lookup: CDR1 SGHTA, CDR2 FQGTGA. This CDR3 spans 18 amino acids. CDR3 bases: TGTGCCAGCAGCTTAACGGGGGCCCAGGGTAGAAGTTGGCGTGAGCAGTTCTTC. Protein: CASSLTGAQGRSWREQFF.

The CDR3 DNA reads TGTGCCAGCAGCGGCCTAGCAGGGGAGACCCAGTACTTC. Its protein is CASSGLAGETQYF. The chain carries TRBV9 and TRBJ2-5; D possibly matches TRBD1 or TRBD2 (5 bases each). This CDR3 comprises 13 residues. V gave up 3 bases and J gave up 5 bases, with 11 bases separating them. CDR1 SGDLS and CDR2 YYNGEE come from the germline V gene. Looking up the rest from reference TRBV9 and TRBJ2-5 gives the full variable domain: DSGVTQTPKHLITATGQRVTLRCSPRSGDLSVYWYQQSLDQGLQFLIQYYNGEERAKGNILERFSAQQFPDLHSELNLSSLELGDSALYFCASSGLAGETQYFGPGTRLLVL.

The CDR3 DNA sequence: TGTGCCAGCAGCTTAGGATCTGCCGGGGAGCTGTTTTTT. Amino acids: CASSLGSAGELFF. This sequence joins TRBV7-8 and TRBJ2-2; the D is unclear. The CDR3 has 13 amino acids. Per the germline V gene, CDR1 is SGHVS and CDR2 is FQNEAQ. V lost 1 base and J 6 bases, leaving 6 bases between the germline ends.

The rearrangement joins TRBV6-2 or TRBV6-3 to TRBJ1-1; D gene unclear. CDR1 MNHEY and CDR2 SVGEGT come from the germline V gene. CDR3 length: 13 residues. The V end was cut by 4 bases, the J end by 6 bases, with 12 bases between. The CDR3 nucleotides are TGTGCCAGCAGTTTTCCCGGTCTCCCTGAAGCTTTCTTT. Protein product: CASSFPGLPEAFF.

This clonotype was observed once. As DNA, the CDR3 is TGTGCCAGCGTAGGGGGGCAGGGTGAGCAGTTCTTC. The encoded protein is CASVGGQGEQFF. The J gene is TRBJ2-1, the V gene TRBV7-8; D might be TRBD1 or TRBD2, each matching 6 bases. The CDR3 spans 12 residues. The V end lost 8 bases, the J end lost 9 bases, and 14 bases lay between the germline ends. The V gene's germline CDR1 is SGHVS and CDR2 FQNEAQ. Full variable domain (rest looked up from reference TRBV7-8 and TRBJ2-1): GAGVSQSPRYKVAKRGQDVALRCDPISGHVSLFWYQQALGQGPEFLTYFQNEAQLDKSGLPSDRFFAERPEGSVSTLKIQRTQQEDSAVYLCASVGGQGEQFFGPGTRLTVL.

This chain joins TRBV2 and TRBJ2-5; possibly TRBD1 for D (7 bases). The germline CDR1 and CDR2 sequences are SNHLY and FYNNEI. Between the trimmed V and J ends, which lost 6 bases and 2 bases, there was a span of 22 bases. The CDR3 runs to 17 residues. The CDR3 is CASSRGLTDRLQETQYF. CDR3 nucleotides: TGTGCCAGCAGCAGGGGACTCACGGACAGGTTACAAGAGACCCAGTACTTC.

On this clonotype itself: At one boundary the junction diverges from the germline segment, which might be a read error. The chain recombines TRBV25-1 with TRBJ2-7; 10 nucleotides align to TRBD2. The CDR3 is 13 amino acids. CDR1 is MGHDK, CDR2 SYGVNS, per germline. Here the CDR3 reads CATGTSEIREQYF. CDR3 sequence (DNA): TGCGCTACCGGGACTAGCGAAATACGCGAGCAGTACTTC.

This sequence joins TRBV20-1 and TRBJ2-3, with 7 bases matching TRBD2. Trimming cost V 5 bases and J 5 bases; bases outside gene matches: 16. CDR3 length: 16 amino acids. From germline, CDR1 is DFQATT and CDR2 SNEGSKA (reference sequence). Written as DNA, the CDR3 is TGCAGTGCTTTTTCTCCCCCTAGCGGTGGGGAAGATACGCAGTATTTT. Amino acid sequence: CSAFSPPSGGEDTQYF.

This chain links TRBV9 with TRBJ1-2, with 10 bases aligning to TRBD1. In germline, CDR1 is SGDLS, CDR2 YYNGEE. J was trimmed by 4 bases and V by 4 bases; bases with no gene match: 7. The CDR3 has 15 amino acids. The CDR3 coding sequence is TGTGCCAGCAGCATCACCGGGACAGGGGTCTATGGCTACACCTTC. Amino acid sequence: CASSITGTGVYGYTF.

This chain connects TRBV16 to TRBJ1-5; no reliable D call. Trimming took off 1 base at V and 7 bases at J, with 8 bases between the two ends. Germline CDR1 is KGHSY and CDR2 is FQNENV. The CDR3 covers 13 residues. The CDR3 DNA follows: TGTGCCAGCAGCCAATTTTTGAAACAGCCCCAGCATTTT. This sequence encodes CASSQFLKQPQHF.

The chain links TRBV5-1 to TRBJ2-4; perhaps D is TRBD1 or TRBD2 (5 bases each). This CDR3 has 16 amino acids. Trimming removed 3 bases from V and 0 bases from J, with 13 bases in between. Germline lookup yields CDR1 SGHRS and CDR2 YFSETQ. CDR3 DNA: TGCGCCAGCAGCTCCCCTGAGGGGAGAGCCAAAAACATTCAGTACTTC. Translation: CASSSPEGRAKNIQYF. The full variable domain, with the rest looked up from reference TRBV5-1 and TRBJ2-4, is KAGVTQTPRYLIKTRGQQVTLSCSPISGHRSVSWYQQTPGQGLQFLFEYFSETQRNKGNFPGRFSGRQFSNSRSEMNVSTLELGDSALYLCASSSPEGRAKNIQYFGAGTRLSVL.

The J gene is TRBJ1-2, the V gene TRBV19, with TRBD1 as a possible D gene (5 bases). V was trimmed by 7 bases and J by 1 base, leaving 13 bases between them. Germline-derived CDR1 and CDR2 are LNHDA and SQIVND (reference sequence). The CDR3 is made up of 14 amino acids. CDR3: CASNPRTRNYGYTF. As DNA, the CDR3 is TGTGCCAGTAATCCAAGGACACGTAACTATGGCTACACCTTC.